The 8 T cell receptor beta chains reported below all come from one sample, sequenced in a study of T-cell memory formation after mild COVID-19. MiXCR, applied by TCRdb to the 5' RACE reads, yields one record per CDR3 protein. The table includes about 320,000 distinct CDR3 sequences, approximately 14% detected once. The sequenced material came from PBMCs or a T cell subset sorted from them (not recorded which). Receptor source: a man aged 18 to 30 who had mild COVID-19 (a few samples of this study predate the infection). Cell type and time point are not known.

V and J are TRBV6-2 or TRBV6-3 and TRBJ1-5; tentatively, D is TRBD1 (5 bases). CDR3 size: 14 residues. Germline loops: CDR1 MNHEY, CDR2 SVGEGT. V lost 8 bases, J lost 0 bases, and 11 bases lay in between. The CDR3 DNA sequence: TGTGCCAGCGACAGCGTTTATAGCAATCAGCCCCAGCATTTT. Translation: CASDSVYSNQPQHF.

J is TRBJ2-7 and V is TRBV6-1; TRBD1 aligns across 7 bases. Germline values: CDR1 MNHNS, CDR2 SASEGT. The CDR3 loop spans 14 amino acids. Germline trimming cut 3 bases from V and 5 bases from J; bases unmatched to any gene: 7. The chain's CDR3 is CASSDWGTENEQYF. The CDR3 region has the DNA TGTGCCAGCAGTGACTGGGGGACAGAGAACGAGCAGTACTTC.

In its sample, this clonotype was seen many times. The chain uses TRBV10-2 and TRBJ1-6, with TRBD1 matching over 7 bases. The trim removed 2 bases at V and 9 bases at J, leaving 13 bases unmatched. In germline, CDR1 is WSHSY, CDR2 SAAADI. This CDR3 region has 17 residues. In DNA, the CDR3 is TGCGCCAGCAGTGAGGACAGGGTTATGATTTCGTCTTCACCCCTCCACTTT. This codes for CASSEDRVMISSSPLHF.

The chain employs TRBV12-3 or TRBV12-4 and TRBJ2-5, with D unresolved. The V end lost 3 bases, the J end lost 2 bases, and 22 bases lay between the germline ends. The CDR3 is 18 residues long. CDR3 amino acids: CASSLGTGANVVQETQYF. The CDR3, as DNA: TGTGCCAGCAGTTTGGGAACCGGTGCCAATGTGGTTCAAGAGACCCAGTACTTC.

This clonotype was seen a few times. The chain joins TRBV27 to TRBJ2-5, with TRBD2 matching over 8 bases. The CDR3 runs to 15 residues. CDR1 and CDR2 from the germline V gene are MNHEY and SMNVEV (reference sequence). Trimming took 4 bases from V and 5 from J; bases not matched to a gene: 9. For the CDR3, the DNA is TGTGCCAGCAGTTCCGGAGGACTAGCTGGGGAGACCCAGTACTTC. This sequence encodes CASSSGGLAGETQYF.

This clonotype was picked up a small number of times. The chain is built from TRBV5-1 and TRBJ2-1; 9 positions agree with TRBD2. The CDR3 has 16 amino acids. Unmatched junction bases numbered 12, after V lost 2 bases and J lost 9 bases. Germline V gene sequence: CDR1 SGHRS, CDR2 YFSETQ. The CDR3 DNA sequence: TGCGCCAGCAGCTTTCCCGGGGCTAGCGGGGACAGTGAGCAGTTCTTC. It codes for CASSFPGASGDSEQFF.

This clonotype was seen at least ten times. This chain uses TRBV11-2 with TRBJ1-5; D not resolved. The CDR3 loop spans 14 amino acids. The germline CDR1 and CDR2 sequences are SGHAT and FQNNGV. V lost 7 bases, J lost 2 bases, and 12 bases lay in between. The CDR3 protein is CASNHDSCNQPQHF. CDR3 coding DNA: TGTGCCAGCAATCACGACTCCTGCAATCAGCCCCAGCATTTT.

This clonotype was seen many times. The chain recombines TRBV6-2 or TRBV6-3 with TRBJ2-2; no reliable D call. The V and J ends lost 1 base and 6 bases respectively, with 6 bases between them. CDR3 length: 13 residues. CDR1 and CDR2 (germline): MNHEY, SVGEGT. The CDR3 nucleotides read TGTGCCAGCAGTTACTATACGCCCGGGGAGCTGTTTTTT. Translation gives CASSYYTPGELFF.